Below, 27 T cell receptor beta chains from the same sample are listed, as sequenced in a study of T cells after yellow fever vaccination. One entry per CDR3 protein, called by TCRdb with MiXCR from the 5' RACE reads. Here the sample spans about 240,000 distinct CDR3 sequences, less than 9% being singletons. Sequencing was performed on CD4+ T cells sorted from PBMCs, taken 15 days after the yellow fever booster vaccination. All receptors come from a man aged 30-40 years who received the YFV17D yellow fever vaccine.

This clonotype has just a few counts. The chain uses TRBV5-4 and TRBJ2-1; D call uncertain. V shed 0 bases and J shed 8 bases, with 15 bases lying between them. This CDR3 is 15 amino acids long. CDR1 is SGHNT and CDR2 is YYREEE in the germline V gene (reference sequence). The DNA for the CDR3 is TGTGCCAGCAGCTTGGCCCTGGATCGCGTCGATGAGCAGTTCTTC. Encoded protein: CASSLALDRVDEQFF.

This clonotype occurred many times. V usage is TRBV6-1 and J usage is TRBJ2-1, with 10 positions matching TRBD1. J lost 6 bases, V lost 6 bases, and 8 bases had no gene match. The CDR3 is 15 residues long. Germline assignment: CDR1 MNHNS and CDR2 SASEGT. CDR3: CASRLGQGVFNEQFF. The CDR3 DNA reads as TGTGCCAGCAGGCTCGGACAGGGGGTGTTCAATGAGCAGTTCTTC.

The chain has TRBV20-1 and TRBJ2-3; 12 positions match TRBD2. V lost 5 bases, J lost 6 bases, and 12 bases stayed unmatched. Per germline, CDR1 DFQATT and CDR2 SNEGSKA (reference sequence). The CDR3 runs 16 residues. For the CDR3, the DNA is TGCAGTGCTTCGGGACTAGCGGGTAGGGAGGCGGATACGCAGTATTTT. This sequence encodes CSASGLAGREADTQYF.

The chain is built from TRBV7-9 and TRBJ2-1; maybe TRBD1 (5 bases). Germline assignment: CDR1 SEHNR and CDR2 FQNEAQ (reference sequence). CDR3 length equals 16 residues. Trimming stripped 4 bases from V and 4 bases from J, with 17 bases between. The CDR3 nucleotides are TGTGCCAGCAGCTCCAGTGGGGCAAAATCTTACAATGAGCAGTTCTTC. Protein: CASSSSGAKSYNEQFF.

This clonotype showed up just a few times. The chain is built from TRBV11-1 and TRBJ2-6; D may be TRBD2 (6 bases). Trimming left V 1 base short and J 0 bases short, with 13 bases between. The CDR3 has 18 amino acids. Germline V gene lookup returns CDR1 SGHAT and CDR2 FQDESV (reference sequence). This CDR3 reads CASSLVAEGSSGANVLTF. The CDR3 region has the DNA TGTGCCAGCAGCTTAGTAGCGGAGGGAAGCTCTGGGGCCAACGTCCTGACTTTC.

This clonotype was observed a handful of times. The V and J genes are TRBV7-2 and TRBJ2-5, with unresolved D. From germline, CDR1 is SGHTA and CDR2 FQGNSA. There are 13 residues in the CDR3. Trimming pared 2 bases from V and 2 bases from J, leaving 6 bases between. This CDR3 reads CASSLTVQETQYF. In DNA, the CDR3 is TGTGCCAGCAGCTTAACGGTTCAAGAGACCCAGTACTTC.

As regards this clonotype: A much larger clone sits a single nucleotide away, making a read error possible. The chain has TRBV2 and TRBJ2-4, with 7 nucleotides matching TRBD2. J was trimmed by 12 bases and V by 6 bases; bases with no gene match: 11. CDR3 size: 13 residues. The germline V gene encodes CDR1 SNHLY and CDR2 FYNNEI. The CDR3 loop is CASRPTSAGSQYF. The CDR3 coding sequence is TGTGCCAGCAGACCCACTAGCGCAGGATCTCAGTACTTC.

This clonotype occurred a few times. The chain joins TRBV7-6 to TRBJ2-7; maybe TRBD2 (5 bases). The CDR3 runs to 13 residues. CDR1 and CDR2 from the germline V gene are SGHVS and FNYEAQ. Trimming shortened V by 6 bases and J by 0 bases, and 9 bases separated the two germline ends. In nucleotides, the CDR3 is TGTGCCAGCAGGGGAGCGGCCTCCTACGAGCAGTACTTC. It codes for CASRGAASYEQYF. Drawing the rest from reference TRBV7-6 and TRBJ2-7, the complete variable domain is GAGVSQSPRYKVTKRGQDVALRCDPISGHVSLYWYRQALGQGPEFLTYFNYEAQQDKSGLPNDRFSAERPEGSISTLTIQRTEQRDSAMYRCASRGAASYEQYFGPGTRLTVT.

This clonotype occurred a few times. This chain uses TRBV5-4 with TRBJ2-7, with D unresolved. Germline-derived CDR1 and CDR2 are SGHNT and YYREEE (reference sequence). The CDR3 runs to 14 residues. The V end was cut by 1 base, the J end by 5 bases, with 13 bases between. The CDR3 loop is CASSLKGSVDEQYF. The CDR3 bases are TGTGCCAGCAGCTTGAAGGGCAGCGTGGACGAGCAGTACTTC.

This clonotype was counted only a few times. The chain links TRBV21-1 to TRBJ2-7; the table's D call, TRBD2, was not checked against the DNA. TRBV21-1 has pseudogene status. CDR3 length equals 14 residues. The CDR3, as DNA: TGTGCCAGCAGCAACCCTAGCGGCTCCTACGAGCAGTACTTC. Amino acid sequence: CASSNPSGSYEQYF.

This sequence joins TRBV4-3 and TRBJ1-2, with D possibly being TRBD1 (6 bases). CDR1 and CDR2 (germline): LGHNA, YSLEER. V lost 0 bases and J 3 bases, leaving 17 bases between the germline ends. The CDR3 extends over 17 amino acids. This CDR3 is CASSQDVRGGAYYGYTF. For the CDR3, the DNA is TGCGCCAGCAGCCAAGATGTTCGGGGGGGCGCCTACTATGGCTACACCTTC.

In its sample, this clonotype was seen many times. The chain combines TRBV12-3 or TRBV12-4 with TRBJ2-1; D is uncertain. V lost 7 bases and J 9 bases, leaving 10 bases between the germline ends. The CDR3 length is 11 residues. In nucleotides, the CDR3 is TGTGCCAGCATCACCCGTGGTGAGCAGTTCTTC. It is translated as CASITRGEQFF.

In its sample, this clonotype was seen a few times. V and J are TRBV20-1 and TRBJ2-7, with D possibly called TRBD1 or TRBD2 (5 bases each). V lost 1 base, J lost 5 bases, and 18 bases lay in between. From germline, CDR1 is DFQATT and CDR2 SNEGSKA (reference sequence). The CDR3 consists of 15 residues. CDR3 region: CSARVRRGGGDEQYF. CDR3 nucleotides: TGCAGTGCTAGAGTAAGGCGAGGTGGGGGAGACGAGCAGTACTTC.

This chain joins TRBV20-1 and TRBJ2-5; tentative D call: TRBD1 (5 bases). CDR3 length equals 12 residues. V was cut by 7 bases and J by 3 bases, with 12 bases left in between. Germline loops: CDR1 DFQATT, CDR2 SNEGSKA (reference sequence). The CDR3 bases are TGCAGTGTTGAGACAGCCGAAGAGACCCAGTACTTC. The encoded protein is CSVETAEETQYF.

This clonotype has only a few counts. This chain uses TRBV20-1 with TRBJ2-7; 9 bases fit TRBD2. CDR1 DFQATT and CDR2 SNEGSKA come from the germline V gene (reference sequence). The CDR3 length is 12 residues. This CDR3 is CSAGGLSYEQYF. The CDR3 DNA sequence: TGCAGCGCGGGAGGGCTGTCCTACGAGCAGTACTTC.

The chain combines TRBV18 with TRBJ2-5; D may be TRBD2 (6 bases). V lost 4 bases and J lost 5, with 20 bases in between. The CDR3 is 16 amino acids. In germline, CDR1 is KGHSH, CDR2 LQKENI. The CDR3 coding sequence is TGTGCCAGCTCACAACAAATGGTCCGGGAGAGGGAGACCCAGTACTTC. Residues: CASSQQMVRERETQYF.

The chain has TRBV6-2 or TRBV6-3 and TRBJ2-7, with D perhaps matching TRBD1 (6 bases). Germline CDR1 and CDR2: MNHEY and SVGEGT. The CDR3 totals 13 residues. V shed 6 bases and J shed 2 bases, with 11 bases lying between them. The DNA of the CDR3 is TGTGCCAGCAGCATACAGGGACCCTACGAGCAGTACTTC. It codes for CASSIQGPYEQYF.

This clonotype was counted only a few times. The chain links TRBV7-6 to TRBJ2-5; TRBD1 is a possible D gene (5 bases). Trimming cost V 1 base and J 4 bases, with 16 bases left between them. From germline, CDR1 is SGHVS and CDR2 FNYEAQ. The CDR3 spans 16 residues. CDR3 sequence: CASSLDRSGSGETQYF. CDR3 coding DNA: TGTGCCAGCAGCTTAGATAGGTCAGGGTCGGGAGAGACCCAGTACTTC. The whole variable domain, filled in from reference TRBV7-6 and TRBJ2-5, reads GAGVSQSPRYKVTKRGQDVALRCDPISGHVSLYWYRQALGQGPEFLTYFNYEAQQDKSGLPNDRFSAERPEGSISTLTIQRTEQRDSAMYRCASSLDRSGSGETQYFGPGTRLLVL.

The sample holds many counts of this clonotype. This chain uses TRBV11-2 with TRBJ1-2; 9 positions agree with TRBD1. The V gene's germline CDR1 is SGHAT and CDR2 FQNNGV. The CDR3 loop spans 15 amino acids. V shed 2 bases, J shed 2 bases, and the junction held 3 bases outside the gene matches. CDR3 sequence (DNA): TGTGCCAGCAGCTTAAACAGGGGGCCAAACTATGGCTACACCTTC. Translating it yields CASSLNRGPNYGYTF.

This clonotype has only a few counts. The chain uses TRBV7-2 and TRBJ2-7; D uncertain. The germline V gene encodes CDR1 SGHTA and CDR2 FQGNSA. The CDR3 sequence is 12 residues long. Trimming cost V 5 bases and J 2 bases, with 7 bases left between them. CDR3 region: CASSRIPYEQYF. Here the CDR3 DNA reads TGTGCCAGCAGCCGGATCCCCTACGAGCAGTACTTC.

This clonotype was picked up a small number of times. The chain links TRBV4-3 to TRBJ2-3; D not resolved. V lost 1 base and J 4 bases, leaving 9 bases between the germline ends. Germline CDR1 LGHNA, CDR2 YSLEER. This CDR3 has 14 residues. CDR3 loop: CASSQVGSSDTQYF. The DNA of the CDR3 is TGCGCCAGCAGCCAAGTAGGTAGCTCAGATACGCAGTATTTT.

At least ten counts were recorded for this clonotype. V gene TRBV11-1 combines with J gene TRBJ2-7; the D gene is possibly TRBD2 (5 bases). V lost 1 base to trimming and J lost 3 bases, with 13 bases between them. The CDR3 totals 15 residues. Germline lookup yields CDR1 SGHAT and CDR2 FQDESV (reference sequence). CDR3 sequence (DNA): TGTGCCAGCAGCTTAGTCTCCCAGCGGTACTACGAGCAGTACTTC. Translation: CASSLVSQRYYEQYF.

This clonotype was seen at least ten times. The junction does not match germline at one end; this may be a read error. This chain connects TRBV28 to TRBJ1-2, with D uncertain. Germline V gene data show CDR1 as MDHEN and CDR2 as SYDVKM. The CDR3 has 13 residues. CDR3 sequence: CASSFRDNYGHTF. The CDR3, as DNA: TGTGCCAGCAGTTTTAGGGATAACTATGGCCACACCTTC.

This clonotype was counted between two and nine times. The rearrangement links TRBV20-1 to TRBJ2-1; TRBD2 agrees at 12 bases. Germline CDR1 reads DFQATT; CDR2 reads SNEGSKA (reference sequence). The CDR3 is 16 amino acids. The V and J ends lost 0 bases and 9 bases, in that order; junction bases with no gene match: 9. CDR3 in DNA: TGCAGTGCTAGAGATCTTCTAGCGGGAGGGCGAAGTGAGCAGTTCTTC. Translated: CSARDLLAGGRSEQFF.

This clonotype has more than one count but fewer than ten. The gene calls are TRBV10-3 and TRBJ2-7, with 8 bases lining up with TRBD2. The V gene's germline CDR1 is ENHRY and CDR2 SYGVKD. The CDR3 is 15 residues long. V lost 6 bases and J lost 1; bases outside the gene matches: 8. CDR3 in DNA: TGTGCCATCAGGGGGAGCGGGAGAAGTTCCTACGAGCAGTACTTC. As protein: CAIRGSGRSSYEQYF.

This clonotype came up a few times. The CDR3 here is CASSQVLAASYEQYF. CDR3 sequence (DNA): TGTGCCAGCAGCCAAGTTCTAGCGGCCTCCTACGAGCAGTACTTC. The chain couples TRBV3-1 to TRBJ2-7; 7 nucleotides line up with TRBD2. J gave up 0 bases and V 1 base, and 3 bases lay outside the gene matches. Germline-derived CDR1 and CDR2 are LGHDT and YNNKEL (reference sequence). The CDR3 length is 15 residues.

This clonotype has a count of ten or more. The chain has TRBV5-1 and TRBJ2-1; 8 bases are shared with TRBD2. V lost 3 bases to trimming and J lost 9 bases; unmatched junction nucleotides: 2. Germline CDR1 SGHRS, CDR2 YFSETQ. The CDR3 extends over 12 amino acids. The CDR3: CASSYTSGEQFF. DNA for the CDR3: TGCGCCAGCAGCTATACTAGCGGTGAGCAGTTCTTC.